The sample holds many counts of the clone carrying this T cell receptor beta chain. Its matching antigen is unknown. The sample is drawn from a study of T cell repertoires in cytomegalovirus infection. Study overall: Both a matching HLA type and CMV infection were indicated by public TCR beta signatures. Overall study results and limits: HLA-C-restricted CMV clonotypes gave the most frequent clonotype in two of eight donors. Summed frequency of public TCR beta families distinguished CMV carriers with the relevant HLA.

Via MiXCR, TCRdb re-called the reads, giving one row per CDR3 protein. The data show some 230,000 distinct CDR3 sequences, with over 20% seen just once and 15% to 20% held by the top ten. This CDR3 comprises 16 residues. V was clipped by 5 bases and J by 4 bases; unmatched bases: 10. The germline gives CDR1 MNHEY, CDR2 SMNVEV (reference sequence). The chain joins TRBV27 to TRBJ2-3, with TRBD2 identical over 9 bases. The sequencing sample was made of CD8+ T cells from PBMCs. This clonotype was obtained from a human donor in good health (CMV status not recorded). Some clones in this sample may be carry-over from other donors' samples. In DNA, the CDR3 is TGTGCCAGCAGTAGTTCTAGCGGGGAGTGGGCAGATACGCAGTATTTT. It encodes CASSSSSGEWADTQYF.